This TCR beta chain was identified during a study of T cell repertoires in cytomegalovirus infection. At the level of the study: CMV infection plus the matching HLA type was flagged by public TCR beta signatures.

In TCRdb, the reads were re-called with MiXCR into one record per CDR3 protein. Of 400,000 or so distinct CDR3 sequences listed, over 15% are singletons. General study findings and limits: Carriers of CMV plus the relevant HLA were identified by cumulative public TCR beta family frequency. It was HLA-C-restricted CMV-specific TCR beta clonotypes that dominated the response ex vivo.

Comments on this clonotype: The target antigen is unknown.

V was clipped by 5 bases and J by 6 bases, with 11 bases between them. Germline-derived CDR1 and CDR2 are MDHEN and SYDVKM. The CDR3 spans 13 residues. The sample was PBMCs. This receptor was identified in a human donor in good health (CMV status not recorded). Some clones in this sample may be carry-over from other donors' samples. The chain recombines TRBV28 with TRBJ2-4; D is undetermined. In nucleotides, the CDR3 is TGTGCCAGCAGTATGGGATCCTTAAACATTCAGTACTTC. It codes for CASSMGSLNIQYF.